These 27 T cell receptor beta chains were all obtained from the same sample, sequenced in a study of OX40 agonist ivuxolimab in advanced cancers. Clones were sequenced by immunoSEQ multiplex PCR, and TCRdb holds only the in-frame ones, with some missing. This table has around 5,600 clones, over 65% appearing once. Material: CD4+ or CD8+ T cells sorted from blood, obtained in a trial of the OX40 agonist ivuxolimab. The receptors originated from an adult with an advanced solid tumor such as melanoma, head and neck, liver or kidney cancer.

The V call is TRBV11-3, the J call TRBJ1-2; 9 bases are shared with TRBD1. Germline CDR1 is SGHNT and CDR2 is YENEEA. The CDR3 covers 16 residues. V trimming: 5 bases; J trimming: 5 bases; junction bases outside the gene matches: 12. Here the CDR3 DNA reads TGTGCCAGCAGCGGCCGGGACAGGGAACCTGGGTATGGCTACACCTTC. Protein sequence: CASSGRDREPGYGYTF. The full variable domain, rest sourced from reference TRBV11-3 and TRBJ1-2, is EAGVVQSPRYKIIEKKQPVAFWCNPISGHNTLYWYLQNLGQGPELLIRYENEEAVDDSQLPKDRFSAERLKGVDSTLKIQPAELGDSAVYLCASSGRDREPGYGYTFGSGTRLTVV.

This sequence joins TRBV7-2 and TRBJ2-7, with 9 bases lining up with TRBD1. Germline CDR1 is SGHTA and CDR2 is FQGNSA. The trim removed 6 bases at V and 6 bases at J, leaving 12 bases unmatched. CDR3 length: 15 amino acids. CDR3 DNA sequence: TGTGCCAGCAGGGCCCGGGACAGGGTTGTCTCCGAGCAGTACTTC. Translation gives CASRARDRVVSEQYF.

The chain combines TRBV5-1 with TRBJ1-2, with no clear D. CDR3 size: 13 residues. The V end lost 7 bases, the J end lost 5 bases, and 15 bases lay between the germline ends. Germline CDR1 reads SGHRS; CDR2 reads YFSETQ. The chain's CDR3 is CASRLGGSYGYTF. CDR3 coding DNA: TGCGCCAGCCGCCTGGGAGGTTCGTATGGCTACACCTTC. Filled out from reference TRBV5-1 and TRBJ1-2, the complete variable domain reads KAGVTQTPRYLIKTRGQQVTLSCSPISGHRSVSWYQQTPGQGLQFLFEYFSETQRNKGNFPGRFSGRQFSNSRSEMNVSTLELGDSALYLCASRLGGSYGYTFGSGTRLTVV.

The V gene is TRBV7-9, the J gene TRBJ1-5; unclear D gene. V lost 5 bases and J 1 base, leaving 9 bases between the germline ends. Germline V gene lookup returns CDR1 SEHNR and CDR2 FQNEAQ (reference sequence). This CDR3 comprises 14 residues. The CDR3 here is CASSRGESNQPQHF. The CDR3 DNA sequence: TGTGCCAGCAGCCGCGGGGAGAGCAATCAGCCCCAGCATTTT.

As DNA, the CDR3 is TGCGCCAGCAGCCAAGATGCTCTCAGATCTGCAACTAATGAAAAACTGTTTTTT. It specifies CASSQDALRSATNEKLFF. The chain has TRBV4-1 and TRBJ1-4; unclear D gene. Germline lookup yields CDR1 MGHRA and CDR2 YSYEKL. V was shortened by 0 bases and J by 0 bases, with 14 bases between the two germline ends. This CDR3 comprises 18 residues.

The rearrangement joins TRBV4-1 to TRBJ2-7, with a weak D call TRBD2 (6 bases). The germline V gene has CDR1 MGHRA and CDR2 YSYEKL. The CDR3 is made up of 16 amino acids. Trimming removed 5 bases from V and 0 bases from J, with 17 bases in between. The CDR3 sequence: CASSLGAAGSSYEQYF. In DNA, the CDR3 is TGCGCCAGCAGCTTAGGGGCAGCGGGCAGCTCCTACGAGCAGTACTTC.

The sample holds a few counts of this clone. J is TRBJ2-1 and V is TRBV9; 9 bases agree with TRBD2. The V segment lost 0 bases and the J segment 7 bases; nucleotides outside the gene matches: 2. The germline V gene encodes CDR1 SGDLS and CDR2 YYNGEE. The CDR3 consists of 14 residues. CDR3 bases: TGTGCCAGCAGCGTAGAGACTAGCGGAAATGAGCAGTTCTTC. This sequence encodes CASSVETSGNEQFF.

CDR3 sequence reads: CASSTQDFGDYGYTF. Written as DNA, the CDR3 is TGTGCCAGCAGCACCCAAGACTTCGGGGACTATGGCTACACCTTC. This chain uses TRBV9 with TRBJ1-2; D ambiguous. CDR1 and CDR2 (germline): SGDLS, YYNGEE. V lost 4 bases, J lost 3 bases, and 16 bases lay in between. This CDR3 has 15 residues.

The chain has TRBV7-2 and TRBJ2-7, with D hard to call. Looked up from germline, CDR1 is SGHTA and CDR2 is FQGNSA. The V end lost 3 bases, the J end lost 3 bases, and 9 bases lay between the germline ends. This CDR3 is built from 13 residues. Here the CDR3 DNA reads TGTGCCAGCAGCTTTACAGAGGACTACGAGCAGTACTTC. This encodes CASSFTEDYEQYF.

Only one count was recorded for this clone. The chain is built from TRBV6-6 and TRBJ1-2; 10 positions agree with TRBD1. The CDR3 has 16 amino acids. Per germline, CDR1 MNHNY and CDR2 SVGAGI (reference sequence). Unmatched junction bases numbered 12, after V lost 7 bases and J lost 4 bases. Here the CDR3 reads CASTETGGGVGYGYTF. CDR3 DNA: TGTGCCAGCACCGAGACAGGGGGCGGAGTAGGCTATGGCTACACCTTC.

This clone was picked up a small number of times. The J gene is TRBJ1-5, the V gene TRBV2; no clear D gene. Germline V lookup: CDR1 SNHLY, CDR2 FYNNEI. Trimming took 0 bases from V and 0 from J, leaving 6 bases between them. There are 15 residues in the CDR3. CDR3 sequence reads: CASSEAGYSNQPQHF. The CDR3, as DNA: TGTGCCAGCAGTGAAGCGGGGTATAGCAATCAGCCCCAGCATTTT.

V gene TRBV7-9 combines with J gene TRBJ1-1; D is unclear. Trimming stripped 4 bases from V and 7 bases from J, with 16 bases between. CDR3 length: 14 amino acids. The germline CDR1 and CDR2 sequences are SEHNR and FQNEAQ (reference sequence). The CDR3, as DNA: TGTGCCAGCAGCTCGACTTCGGGCGTTAATGAAGCTTTCTTT. The encoded protein is CASSSTSGVNEAFF.

The CDR3 spells CASSLFHRQAMNTEAFF. In nucleotides, the CDR3 is TGTGCCAGCAGCTTATTTCACAGACAGGCAATGAACACTGAAGCTTTCTTT. This rearrangement joins TRBV7-8 to TRBJ1-1; perhaps TRBD1 as D (6 bases). Germline CDR1 and CDR2: SGHVS and FQNEAQ. CDR3 length: 17 amino acids. Trimming stripped 2 bases from V and 0 bases from J, with 16 bases between. Full variable domain (missing parts from reference TRBV7-8 and TRBJ1-1): GAGVSQSPRYKVAKRGQDVALRCDPISGHVSLFWYQQALGQGPEFLTYFQNEAQLDKSGLPSDRFFAERPEGSVSTLKIQRTQQEDSAVYLCASSLFHRQAMNTEAFFGQGTRLTVV.

This clone was detected a few times. The V gene is TRBV27, the J gene TRBJ2-5, with a weak D call TRBD2 (6 bases). Germline CDR1 and CDR2: MNHEY and SMNVEV (reference sequence). This CDR3 region has 15 residues. With 5 bases removed from V and 1 base from J, the gap between germline ends came to 14 bases. CDR3 residues: CASSPSAGRQETQYF. The CDR3 coding sequence is TGTGCCAGCAGTCCCTCAGCGGGCCGCCAAGAGACCCAGTACTTC.

J is TRBJ2-5 and V is TRBV11-2; D unclear. The DNA end lines up better with TRBJ2-7; the J call may be wrong. Germline V gene lookup returns CDR1 SGHAT and CDR2 FQNNGV. This CDR3 region has 14 residues. CDR3 protein: CASSLIPDSYEQYF. The CDR3 nucleotides read TGTGCCAGCAGCTTAATTCCAGATTCCTACGAGCAGTACTTC.

The chain carries TRBV6-5 and TRBJ2-7, with TRBD1 matching over 12 bases. The CDR3 contains 14 residues. In germline, CDR1 is MNHEY, CDR2 SVGAGI. The trim removed 6 bases at V and 4 bases at J, leaving 4 bases unmatched. The CDR3 sequence: CASRGQGASYEQYF. The CDR3 DNA sequence: TGTGCCAGCAGGGGACAGGGGGCTTCGTACGAGCAGTACTTC.

The chain combines TRBV27 with TRBJ2-3; a weak D match, TRBD1 (5 bases). The V gene lost 0 bases and the J gene lost 2 bases, with 12 bases spanning the gap. Looked up from germline, CDR1 is MNHEY and CDR2 is SMNVEV (reference sequence). The CDR3 is 16 residues long. This chain's CDR3 is CASSLSLQDITDTQYF. The CDR3 DNA follows: TGTGCCAGCAGTTTATCCCTACAGGATATCACAGATACGCAGTATTTT.

The genes are TRBV9 and TRBJ2-2; the match to TRBD2 covers 7 bases. Germline V gene data show CDR1 as SGDLS and CDR2 as YYNGEE. This CDR3 is built from 17 residues. V gave up 0 bases and J gave up 1 base; unmatched junction bases: 6. In nucleotides, the CDR3 is TGTGCCAGCAGCGTAGAGACGAGCGGGGTGAACACCGGGGAGCTGTTTTTT. This codes for CASSVETSGVNTGELFF.

About this clone itself: A junction boundary mismatches the germline segment, possibly from a read error. The chain joins TRBV7-7 to TRBJ2-1; TRBD2 matches 7 bases. CDR3 size: 15 residues. Germline CDR1 is SSHAT and CDR2 is FNYEAQ (reference sequence). The CDR3 DNA reads TGTGCTAGCAGCTTAGGCAGCGGGGACCACAATGAGCAGTTCTTC. Translated: CASSLGSGDHNEQFF.

This sequence joins TRBV27 and TRBJ2-1; 9 bases agree with TRBD2. This CDR3 spans 18 amino acids. The V segment lost 8 bases and the J segment 7 bases; nucleotides outside the gene matches: 21. The V gene's germline CDR1 is MNHEY and CDR2 SMNVEV (reference sequence). CDR3 residues: CASHIAGVAGAPGNEQFF. DNA of the CDR3: TGTGCCAGCCATATAGCTGGAGTAGCGGGAGCCCCAGGGAATGAGCAGTTCTTC.

This clone was counted a single time. J is TRBJ2-5 and V is TRBV29-1, with D perhaps being TRBD1 or TRBD2 (6 bases each). Trimming removed 6 bases from V and 5 bases from J, with 10 bases in between. Germline V gene sequence: CDR1 SQVTM, CDR2 ANQGSEA. This CDR3 has 11 residues. The CDR3 reads CSVGGGETQYF. In DNA, the CDR3 is TGCAGCGTGGGGGGCGGGGAGACCCAGTACTTC. Supplemented by reference TRBV29-1 and TRBJ2-5, the full variable domain reads SAVISQKPSRDICQRGTSLTIQCQVDSQVTMMFWYRQQPGQSLTLIATANQGSEATYESGFVIDKFPISRPNLTFSTLTVSNMSPEDSSIYLCSVGGGETQYFGPGTRLLVL.

The rearrangement links TRBV27 to TRBJ2-7; 8 bases agree with TRBD2. Germline CDR1 and CDR2: MNHEY and SMNVEV (reference sequence). This CDR3 has 15 amino acids. V lost 6 bases to trimming and J lost 5 bases; unmatched junction nucleotides: 12. For the CDR3, the DNA is TGTGCCAGCAGGGCTACTAGCGGAGGCCGGGACGAGCAGTACTTC. Translated, it gives CASRATSGGRDEQYF.

The rearrangement links TRBV7-9 to TRBJ1-5, with unresolved D. Germline CDR1 and CDR2: SEHNR and FQNEAQ (reference sequence). V lost 3 bases and J 5 bases, leaving 5 bases between the germline ends. The CDR3 has 12 residues. CDR3 protein: CASSFVDQPQHF. The CDR3 region has the DNA TGTGCCAGCAGCTTTGTCGATCAGCCCCAGCATTTT.

The chain uses TRBV4-1 and TRBJ2-7, with 8 bases that match TRBD2. J gave up 3 bases and V 0 bases, and 7 bases lay outside the gene matches. Germline V lookup: CDR1 MGHRA, CDR2 YSYEKL. This CDR3 contains 16 residues. The CDR3 reads CASSQDGSGGVYEQYF. CDR3 DNA sequence: TGCGCCAGCAGCCAAGATGGGAGCGGGGGCGTCTACGAGCAGTACTTC.

A single count supports this clone. The chain links TRBV6-5 to TRBJ2-2, with D maybe TRBD2 (5 bases). This CDR3 contains 15 residues. CDR1 MNHEY and CDR2 SVGAGI come from the germline V gene. The germline V and J ends were trimmed by 1 base and 3 bases, with 9 bases remaining between them. The CDR3 DNA sequence: TGTGCCAGCAGTTACTTTGAGGGCCACACCGGGGAGCTGTTTTTT. Translating it yields CASSYFEGHTGELFF.

V gene TRBV19 combines with J gene TRBJ2-3; TRBD2 matches at 9 bases. V lost 5 bases and J lost 5; bases outside the gene matches: 8. This CDR3 is built from 15 residues. CDR1 LNHDA and CDR2 SQIVND come from the germline V gene (reference sequence). CDR3 sequence (DNA): TGTGCCAGTAGTCCGTTAGCGGGAGCGGGAGATACGCAGTATTTT. This sequence encodes CASSPLAGAGDTQYF.

In this sample, this clone turned up a few times. The chain uses TRBV4-1 and TRBJ1-1; a weak D match, TRBD1 (5 bases). The V and J ends lost 6 bases and 0 bases respectively, with 11 bases between them. The CDR3 sequence is 14 residues long. Germline CDR1 MGHRA, CDR2 YSYEKL. CDR3 DNA: TGCGCCAGCAGGGAAGAGGGGTTGAACACTGAAGCTTTCTTT. This gives the protein CASREEGLNTEAFF.